This T cell receptor beta chain stems from a study of blood T cell repertoires in COVID-19 (dated by TCRdb to 2019 to 2021). Background on the whole study: Samples from collaborators originated in the United States, Italy and Spain and spanned both the acute and convalescent phases of COVID-19. The prospective study material was composed of cDNA or gDNA derived from T cells, B-cell-depleted T cells, or PBMCs. The dataset comprised deeply sampled blood TCRbeta repertoires from subjects exposed to, actively infected with, or recovered from COVID-19. The repertoires were released in a freely available public database meant as a resource for research on the immune response to SARS-CoV-2. Samples came from the ongoing ImmuneRACE study (first 160 participants) plus 1,254 subjects from 6 global collaborators. The sample metadata nearly always contained a de-identified subject ID, COVID-19 status, age in years and sex. Where available, HLA class I and class II types were obtained from metadata supplied by the sample provider rather than from assay-based typing. The paper's findings and limits, for the study overall: The amount of clinical and demographic metadata varied by source and participant and was provided uncurated.

The immunoSEQ Assay, a bias-controlled multiplex PCR, was used to amplify TCRbeta CDR3 regions from genomic DNA. The paper's processing steps were these. Nucleated cell counts per sample were estimated from amplification of reference gene primers within the assay. To quantify the absolute abundance of each unique TCRbeta CDR3 rearrangement, sequence reads were collapsed and filtered. Productive Simpson clonality was computed per sample as the square root of Simpson's diversity index over productive rearrangements. The table comes from immuneACCESS by way of TCRdb, which keeps in-frame sequences with V and J called. Part of the clones is missing from these tables; in studies checked, under half for an unresolved V gene and the rest for unknown reasons. V and J calls and clone size come straight from that table; D and trimming were deduced from the DNA. The sample contains about 130,000 clones, around 90% of them found a single time. The ten top clones hold roughly 3.7% of the sample.

The cysteine opens and the phenylalanine closes a CDR3 of 14 amino acids. The DNA shown is the 42-base CDR3, in frame from base 1. CDR1 is given as MNHEY and CDR2 as SMNVEV, both from the germline V gene (reference sequence). V is clipped by 3 bases and J by 5 bases, and the sequence between their germline boundaries is 10 bases long. Whole blood was collected in K2EDTA tubes by collaborating institutions according to the institutions' own protocols. Collaborator samples were shipped for TCRbeta analysis as frozen whole blood, isolated PBMCs, or DNA extracted from either sample type. Note on this clone: Its antigen is not yet known. The input lacks base qualities; no much larger clone sits a single base away.

The TCR originated in a man aged 50-60 years with active COVID-19. The specimen was peripheral blood. The chain joins TRBV27 to TRBJ1-4; TRBD1 is perhaps the D gene, given 5 matching bases. In nucleotides, the sequence is TGTGCCAGCAGTTTTGGGGCAGGGAATGAAAAACTGTTTTTT. Protein translation: CASSFGAGNEKLFF.